Listed here are 24 T cell receptor beta chains from one sample, sequenced in a study of blood T cell repertoires in COVID-19. Measured with immunoSEQ multiplex PCR; TCRdb has only the in-frame clones, and not every one. The table includes 290,000 or so clones, 75% to 85% detected once. The source material was peripheral blood. The receptors were sampled from a man aged 50-60 years with active or convalescent COVID-19.

This chain uses TRBV7-6 with TRBJ2-1; 14 positions agree with TRBD2. CDR1 and CDR2 from the germline V gene are SGHVS and FNYEAQ. The length of the CDR3 is 17 residues. V lost 5 bases, J lost 4 bases, and 7 bases stayed unmatched. The CDR3 DNA reads as TGTGCCAGCAGCCTGACTAGCGGGAGGGCCTCTTACAATGAGCAGTTCTTC. Translated, it gives CASSLTSGRASYNEQFF.

The chain joins TRBV24-1 to TRBJ2-7; 9 bases line up with TRBD2. From germline, CDR1 is KGHDR and CDR2 SFDVKD. The CDR3 contains 17 residues. V shed 1 base, J shed 9 bases, and the junction held 15 bases outside the gene matches. This CDR3 is CATSDLTGGVSGGRQYF. The CDR3 DNA is TGTGCCACCAGTGATTTAACGGGCGGTGTTAGCGGGGGAAGGCAGTACTTC.

This clone showed up many times. Other DNA sequences from this sample encode an identical CDR3 as well. The chain carries TRBV27 and TRBJ1-6, with 7 bases aligning to TRBD1. There are 16 residues in the CDR3. The trim removed 4 bases at V and 3 bases at J, leaving 6 bases unmatched. From germline, CDR1 is MNHEY and CDR2 SMNVEV (reference sequence). The CDR3 loop reads CASSSRDSSYNSPLHF. The CDR3 nucleotides read TGTGCCAGCAGTTCCCGGGACAGTAGCTATAATTCACCCCTCCACTTT.

Notes on this clone: Relative to the germline gene, one junction end is altered; a read error may explain this. CDR3 amino acids: CASSSGPGGSPF. The DNA of the CDR3 is TGTGCCAGCAGTTCGGGACCCGGGGGTTCTCCCTTC. V usage is TRBV28 and J usage is TRBJ2-7, with a tentative D call TRBD2 (6 bases). This CDR3 is built from 12 residues. Germline V lookup: CDR1 MDHEN, CDR2 SYDVKM.

This rearrangement joins TRBV7-3 to TRBJ2-3; tentative D call: TRBD2 (5 bases). The CDR3 is 13 residues long. Germline V gives CDR1 SGHTA, CDR2 FQGTGA. V was shortened by 3 bases and J by 5 bases, with 9 bases between the two germline ends. Here the CDR3 reads CASSFEGQDTQYF. The CDR3 region has the DNA TGTGCCAGCAGCTTCGAGGGCCAAGATACGCAGTATTTT.

The chain carries TRBV5-1 and TRBJ1-1; perhaps TRBD1 as D (6 bases). Germline CDR1 reads SGHRS; CDR2 reads YFSETQ. The CDR3 has 13 residues. V gave up 7 bases and J gave up 1 base, with 11 bases separating them. The CDR3 is CASGQGQNTEAFF. CDR3 bases: TGCGCCAGCGGGCAGGGACAGAACACTGAAGCTTTCTTT.

This chain connects TRBV5-4 to TRBJ2-5; TRBD2 matches at 11 bases. Germline trimming cut 4 bases from V and 4 bases from J; bases unmatched to any gene: 3. CDR1 and CDR2 (germline): SGHNT, YYREEE (reference sequence). CDR3 size: 14 residues. CDR3 coding DNA: TGTGCCAGCAGCCCAGGGACTAGCGGAGAGACCCAGTACTTC. Protein product: CASSPGTSGETQYF.

The chain combines TRBV18 with TRBJ1-5, with a possible D match to TRBD1 (6 bases). The V gene's germline CDR1 is KGHSH and CDR2 LQKENI. The CDR3 consists of 13 residues. Trimming took off 11 bases at V and 6 bases at J, with 17 bases between the two ends. CDR3: CASRGGLSQPQHF. The CDR3 nucleotides read TGTGCCTCACGAGGGGGATTATCTCAGCCCCAGCATTTT. The variable domain in full, with the rest retrieved from reference TRBV18 and TRBJ1-5, is NAGVMQNPRHLVRRRGQEARLRCSPMKGHSHVYWYRQLPEEGLKFMVYLQKENIIDESGMPKERFSAEFPKEGPSILRIQQVVRGDSAAYFCASRGGLSQPQHFGDGTRLSIL.

Turning to this clone: The same CDR3 is also encoded by other DNA sequences in this sample. The chain employs TRBV6-6 and TRBJ2-1; 11 bases map to TRBD1. The J segment lost 6 bases and the V segment lost 6 bases, leaving 4 bases of the junction unmatched. The CDR3 loop spans 14 amino acids. Germline lookup yields CDR1 MNHNY and CDR2 SVGAGI (reference sequence). DNA for the CDR3: TGTGCCAGCAGACCCGGGACAGGGGGCAATGAGCAGTTCTTC. Its protein product is CASRPGTGGNEQFF.

This clone was seen more than once but under ten times. This chain joins TRBV19 and TRBJ2-1, with TRBD2 matching 7 bases. The germline CDR1 and CDR2 sequences are LNHDA and SQIVND (reference sequence). Trimming at V came to 0 bases and at J to 4 bases, leaving 3 bases not matched to a gene. The CDR3 contains 15 residues. CDR3: CASSIDSGQYNEQFF. The DNA of the CDR3 is TGTGCCAGTAGTATAGATAGCGGGCAGTACAATGAGCAGTTCTTC.

This clone was picked up a small number of times. The CDR3 loop reads CASSLVWQVVTEAFF. CDR3 nucleotide sequence: TGTGCCAGCAGCTTAGTCTGGCAGGTCGTCACTGAAGCTTTCTTT. The chain joins TRBV7-2 to TRBJ1-1, with D uncertain. V lost 1 base to trimming and J lost 4 bases, with 13 bases between them. Germline CDR1 SGHTA, CDR2 FQGNSA. CDR3 size: 15 residues. The full variable domain, with the rest looked up from reference TRBV7-2 and TRBJ1-1, is GAGVSQSPSNKVTEKGKDVELRCDPISGHTALYWYRQSLGQGLEFLIYFQGNSAPDKSGLPSDRFSAERTGGSVSTLTIQRTQQEDSAVYLCASSLVWQVVTEAFFGQGTRLTVV.

The DNA of the CDR3 is TGTGCCAGCTCCGGGACAGGGTTCAATGGCTACACCTTC. Its protein product is CASSGTGFNGYTF. This chain uses TRBV12-3 or TRBV12-4 with TRBJ1-2, with 9 bases identical to TRBD1. J was trimmed by 6 bases and V by 8 bases; bases with no gene match: 7. The CDR3 is 13 amino acids.

The V call is TRBV27, the J call TRBJ2-7, with a tentative D call TRBD2 (5 bases). V was cut by 5 bases and J by 2 bases, with 10 bases left in between. Germline CDR1 reads MNHEY; CDR2 reads SMNVEV (reference sequence). The CDR3 contains 13 residues. CDR3 in amino acids: CASSLGLPYEQYF. In nucleotides, the CDR3 is TGTGCCAGCAGTCTAGGACTCCCCTACGAGCAGTACTTC.

In this sample, this clone turned up once. The rearrangement joins TRBV5-1 to TRBJ1-1; TRBD1 agrees at 7 bases. V lost 7 bases, J lost 2 bases, and 11 bases stayed unmatched. The length of the CDR3 is 15 residues. From germline, CDR1 is SGHRS and CDR2 YFSETQ. The CDR3: CASGDTQGGNTEAFF. DNA for the CDR3: TGCGCCAGCGGGGATACCCAGGGGGGCAACACTGAAGCTTTCTTT.

The chain couples TRBV2 to TRBJ1-2; 9 bases are a match to TRBD1. V lost 7 bases to trimming and J lost 4 bases; unmatched junction nucleotides: 10. The CDR3 extends over 15 amino acids. CDR1 is SNHLY, CDR2 FYNNEI, per germline. The CDR3 region has the DNA TGTGCCAGCACCCTAGTGACAGGGGGAATCTATGGCTACACCTTC. It encodes CASTLVTGGIYGYTF.

The chain is built from TRBV5-1 and TRBJ1-6; no reliable D call. This CDR3 has 14 amino acids. Germline V CDR1 and CDR2: SGHRS, YFSETQ. V shed 0 bases and J shed 9 bases, with 10 bases lying between them. The CDR3 protein is CASSLGEQPSPLHF. CDR3 sequence (DNA): TGCGCCAGCAGCTTGGGGGAGCAGCCTTCACCCCTCCACTTT.

The chain carries TRBV19 and TRBJ2-6; D unresolved. Germline V gives CDR1 LNHDA, CDR2 SQIVND (reference sequence). Deletions cut 5 bases from V and 5 bases from J, with 7 bases between. This CDR3 comprises 13 residues. The CDR3 sequence: CASSSDRANVLTF. The CDR3 nucleotides read TGTGCCAGTAGTTCCGACAGGGCCAACGTCCTGACTTTC.

This clone turned up a few times. The chain joins TRBV5-5 to TRBJ2-7; TRBD1 is a possible D gene (6 bases). The V gene's germline CDR1 is SGHKS and CDR2 YYEKEE (reference sequence). V was shortened by 4 bases and J by 0 bases, with 11 bases between the two germline ends. The CDR3 is made up of 14 amino acids. Here the CDR3 DNA reads TGTGCCAGCAGCCAGGACAGCCACTCCTACGAGCAGTACTTC. Amino acids: CASSQDSHSYEQYF.

The genes are TRBV28 and TRBJ2-7, with D possibly matching TRBD2 (6 bases). Trimming left V 5 bases short and J 5 bases short, with 19 bases between. There are 15 residues in the CDR3. CDR1 is MDHEN and CDR2 is SYDVKM in the germline V gene. The CDR3 DNA reads TGTGCCAGCAGTACCCCCCAGCGGGTCCCCCACGAGCAGTACTTC. Translating gives CASSTPQRVPHEQYF.

V gene TRBV7-6 combines with J gene TRBJ1-3, with 7 bases matching TRBD1. Germline CDR1 and CDR2: SGHVS and FNYEAQ. The CDR3 has 16 residues. J was trimmed by 1 base and V by 5 bases; bases with no gene match: 8. The DNA of the CDR3 is TGTGCCAGCAGCGAGAACAGGGGCCCTTCTGGAAACACCATATATTTT. Translation gives CASSENRGPSGNTIYF.

This clone has a single count. The rearrangement links TRBV6-2 or TRBV6-3 to TRBJ2-3; no clear D gene. CDR1 MNHEY and CDR2 SVGEGT come from the germline V gene. The CDR3 length is 15 residues. The V gene lost 6 bases and the J gene lost 3 bases, with 16 bases spanning the gap. CDR3 region: CASSDTRRMTDTQYF. The CDR3 nucleotides read TGTGCCAGCAGCGACACGCGCCGGATGACAGATACGCAGTATTTT.

The genes are TRBV15 and TRBJ2-3; 16 positions match TRBD2. V lost 8 bases to trimming and J lost 2 bases; unmatched junction nucleotides: 1. The germline V gene has CDR1 LNHNV and CDR2 YYDKDF (reference sequence). The CDR3 extends over 15 amino acids. As DNA, the CDR3 is TGTGCCACCGGGACTAGCGGGGGGGTCACAGATACGCAGTATTTT. Its protein is CATGTSGGVTDTQYF.

This clone came up once. The chain recombines TRBV4-1 with TRBJ2-1; D is possibly TRBD2 (7 bases). CDR3 length: 16 amino acids. V was shortened by 3 bases and J by 4 bases, with 16 bases between the two germline ends. Germline loops: CDR1 MGHRA, CDR2 YSYEKL. For the CDR3, the DNA is TGCGCCAGCAGCCAGAAGGGGGTAGCGGGTTACAATGAGCAGTTCTTC. Protein: CASSQKGVAGYNEQFF.

The chain links TRBV5-5 to TRBJ2-2; D perhaps matches TRBD2 (5 bases). This CDR3 is 14 amino acids long. CDR1 and CDR2 (germline): SGHKS, YYEKEE (reference sequence). Trimming removed 7 bases at V and 1 base at J, with 11 bases between. The CDR3 spells CASVGLRNTGELFF. In nucleotides, the CDR3 is TGTGCCAGCGTAGGACTGAGGAACACCGGGGAGCTGTTTTTT.